This T cell receptor beta chain comes out of a study of cytomegalovirus exposure and HLA in healthy donors. In germline, CDR1 is SGHRS, CDR2 YFSETQ. The CDR3 is 14 amino acids. V was trimmed by 1 base and J by 8 bases, leaving 10 bases between them. The PCR contained 60 Vbeta and 13 Jbeta primers. Using immunoSEQ multiplex PCR, the repertoire was profiled, and TCRdb retains in-frame clones only, with some absent. Of about 95,000 clones listed, 81% were seen once; the top ten hold approximately 4%. The chain carries TRBV5-1 and TRBJ1-6; D gene uncertain. This TCR derives from a woman in her 70s in good health and CMV-seropositive. What was sequenced was PBMCs. In nucleotides, the CDR3 is TGCGCCAGCAGCTTGCAGACAACTGATTCACCCCTCCACTTT. Translating gives CASSLQTTDSPLHF.